This T cell receptor beta chain was sequenced during a study of T cell repertoires in cytomegalovirus infection. Background on the study: In public TCR beta signatures, there were indications of both CMV infection and matching HLA type. Overall study results and limits: What dominated the ex vivo response were HLA-C-restricted CMV-specific TCR beta clonotypes. The cumulative frequency of public TCR beta families identified carriers of CMV plus the relevant HLA.

Via MiXCR, TCRdb re-called the reads, giving one row per CDR3 protein. The sample has 200,000 or so distinct CDR3 sequences; roughly 30% are singletons. Worth noting for this clonotype: Its antigen is not known.

The germline gives CDR1 SGHRS, CDR2 YFSETQ. Between the trimmed V and J ends, which lost 3 bases and 7 bases, there was a span of 13 bases. The CDR3 has 13 residues. V and J are TRBV5-1 and TRBJ1-2; no reliable D call. Sequenced input: PBMCs. The receptor comes from a human donor in good health (CMV status not recorded). Some clones in this sample may be carry-over from other donors' samples. DNA of the CDR3: TGCGCCAGCAGCTCCCTAGGACTCGCTGGCTACACCTTC. This encodes CASSSLGLAGYTF.